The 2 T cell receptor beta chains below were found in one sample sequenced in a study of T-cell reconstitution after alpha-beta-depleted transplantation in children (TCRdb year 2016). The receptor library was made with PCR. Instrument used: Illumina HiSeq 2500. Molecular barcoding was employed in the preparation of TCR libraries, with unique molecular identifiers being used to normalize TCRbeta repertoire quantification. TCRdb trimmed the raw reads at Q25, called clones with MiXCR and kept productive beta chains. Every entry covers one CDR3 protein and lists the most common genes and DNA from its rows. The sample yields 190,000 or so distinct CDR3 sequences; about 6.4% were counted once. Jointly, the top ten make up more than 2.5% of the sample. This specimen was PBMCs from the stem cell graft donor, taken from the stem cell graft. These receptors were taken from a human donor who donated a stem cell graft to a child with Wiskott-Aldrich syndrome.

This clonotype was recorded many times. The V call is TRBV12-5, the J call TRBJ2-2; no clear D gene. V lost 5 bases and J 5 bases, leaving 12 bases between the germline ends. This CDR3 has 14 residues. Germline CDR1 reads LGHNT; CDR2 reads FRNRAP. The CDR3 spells CASGTDGLTGELFF. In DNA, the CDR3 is TGTGCTAGTGGTACGGACGGATTAACCGGGGAGCTGTTTTTT.

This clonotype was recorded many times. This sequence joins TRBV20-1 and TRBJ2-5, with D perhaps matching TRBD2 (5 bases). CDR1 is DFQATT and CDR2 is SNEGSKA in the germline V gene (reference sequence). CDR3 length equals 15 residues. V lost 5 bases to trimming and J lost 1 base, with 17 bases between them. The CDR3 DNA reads TGCAGTGCTCAAATCGGAGCGGAGCTCCAAGAGACCCAGTACTTC. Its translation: CSAQIGAELQETQYF.